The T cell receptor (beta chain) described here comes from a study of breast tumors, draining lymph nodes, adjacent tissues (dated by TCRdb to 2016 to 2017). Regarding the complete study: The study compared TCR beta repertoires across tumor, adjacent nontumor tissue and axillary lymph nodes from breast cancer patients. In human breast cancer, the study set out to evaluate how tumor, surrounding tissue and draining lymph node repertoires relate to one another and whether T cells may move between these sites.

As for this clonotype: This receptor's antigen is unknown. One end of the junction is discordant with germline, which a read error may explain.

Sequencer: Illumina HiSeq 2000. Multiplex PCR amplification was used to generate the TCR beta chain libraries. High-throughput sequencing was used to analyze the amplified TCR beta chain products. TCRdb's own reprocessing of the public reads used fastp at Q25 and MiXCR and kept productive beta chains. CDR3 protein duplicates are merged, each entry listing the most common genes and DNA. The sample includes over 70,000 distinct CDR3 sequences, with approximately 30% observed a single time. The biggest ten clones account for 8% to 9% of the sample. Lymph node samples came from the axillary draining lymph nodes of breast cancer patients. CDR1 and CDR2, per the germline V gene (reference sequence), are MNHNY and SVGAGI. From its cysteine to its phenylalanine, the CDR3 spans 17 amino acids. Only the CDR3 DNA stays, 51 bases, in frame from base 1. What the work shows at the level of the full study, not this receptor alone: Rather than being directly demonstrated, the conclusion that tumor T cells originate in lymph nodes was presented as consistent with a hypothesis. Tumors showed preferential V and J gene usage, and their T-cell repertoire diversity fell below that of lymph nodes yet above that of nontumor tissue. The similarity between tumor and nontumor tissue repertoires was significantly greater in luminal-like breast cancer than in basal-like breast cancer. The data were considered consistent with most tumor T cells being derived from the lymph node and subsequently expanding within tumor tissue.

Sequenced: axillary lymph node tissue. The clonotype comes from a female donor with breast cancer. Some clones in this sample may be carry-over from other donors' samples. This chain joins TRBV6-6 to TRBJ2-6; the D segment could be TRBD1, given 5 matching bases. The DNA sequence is TGTGCCGGCAGTGGGGCGACATCCCCCTCTGGGGCCAACGTCCTGACTTTC. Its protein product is CAGSGATSPSGANVLTF.